The entry below describes one T cell receptor beta chain. PCR amplification relied on 60 Vbeta primers (plus 13 Jbeta primers). The repertoire was sequenced with immunoSEQ multiplex PCR; TCRdb's copy has only in-frame clones and lacks some. The sample lists some 120,000 clones; about 80% were seen once. Germline CDR1 LNHDA, CDR2 SQIVND (reference sequence). V gave up 3 bases and J gave up 4 bases, with 24 bases separating them. The CDR3 contains 18 residues. This record belongs to a study of cytomegalovirus exposure and HLA in healthy donors. Study overall: As released early, the data held some 80 million unique TCRs from HLA-typed donors.

The records do not include a CMV serostatus for this donor. The sequence came from a human donor in good health. The V and J genes are TRBV19 and TRBJ1-2; the D gene is possibly TRBD1 (5 bases). The sample comprised PBMCs. The CDR3 DNA is TGTGCCAGTAGTATTAATGGTCAGGCAGGGAATAGCGGCTATGGCTACACCTTC. Translating it yields CASSINGQAGNSGYGYTF.